A single sample is the source of the 14 T cell receptor beta chains below, sequenced in a study of T cells in Graves' hyperthyroidism and ophthalmopathy. What was amplified from RNA transcripts were TCR beta CDR3 regions. RT-PCR in the first round (using the HTBI primer set) targeted the TCR CDR3. Via MiXCR, TCRdb re-called the multiplex PCR reads, giving one row per CDR3 protein. In the table there are approximately 710,000 distinct CDR3 sequences, about 18% of which are singletons. The sample comprised blood. These receptors originate from a man aged 50-60 years with Graves' hyperthyroidism.

This clonotype was seen a handful of times. A much larger clonotype is one base distant, so this may be a read error. CDR3 nucleotide sequence: TGTGCCAGCAGTTCACCTGCAGGGGGGGACACTGAAGCTTTCTTT. It specifies CASSSPAGGDTEAFF. The chain employs TRBV28 and TRBJ1-1; the match to TRBD1 covers 7 bases. Germline-derived CDR1 and CDR2 are MDHEN and SYDVKM. V dropped 4 bases and J dropped 3; count of bases not matched to a gene: 8. The CDR3 length is 15 residues.

J is TRBJ2-7 and V is TRBV28; 13 nucleotides line up with TRBD2. The CDR3 length is 16 residues. With 6 bases clipped from V and 3 bases from J, the junction kept 8 bases outside the gene matches. Germline CDR1 reads MDHEN; CDR2 reads SYDVKM. The CDR3 sequence is CASSQGGLAGNYEQYF. The CDR3 bases are TGTGCCAGCAGCCAAGGGGGACTAGCGGGAAACTACGAGCAGTACTTC.

The rearrangement joins TRBV7-8 to TRBJ2-1; no reliable D call. This CDR3 spans 14 amino acids. Germline CDR1 SGHVS, CDR2 FQNEAQ. V was shortened by 2 bases and J by 1 base, with 6 bases between the two germline ends. DNA of the CDR3: TGTGCCAGCAGCTTAAGCAGGTCCTACAATGAGCAGTTCTTC. Its translation is CASSLSRSYNEQFF.

This clonotype was counted many times. The V gene is TRBV27, the J gene TRBJ2-4; no definite D call. The CDR3 has 14 amino acids. From germline, CDR1 is MNHEY and CDR2 SMNVEV (reference sequence). V lost 2 bases and J 5 bases, leaving 10 bases between the germline ends. CDR3 sequence: CASSLTADQNIQYF. The DNA of the CDR3 is TGTGCCAGCAGTTTAACGGCAGACCAAAACATTCAGTACTTC.

This clonotype was counted many times. V is TRBV11-2 and J is TRBJ2-7, with 13 bases identical to TRBD2. Germline CDR1 and CDR2: SGHAT and FQNNGV. Trimming removed 1 base from V and 5 bases from J; junction bases left unmatched: 2. This CDR3 is 15 amino acids long. This CDR3 is CASSLGTSGRNEQYF. The CDR3 DNA follows: TGTGCCAGCAGCTTAGGGACTAGCGGGAGAAACGAGCAGTACTTC.

The V call is TRBV20-1, the J call TRBJ2-7, with 7 bases lining up with TRBD1. Germline CDR1 DFQATT, CDR2 SNEGSKA (reference sequence). Trimming at V came to 3 bases and at J to 3 bases, leaving 8 bases not matched to a gene. The CDR3 length is 14 residues. Here the CDR3 DNA reads TGCAGTGCTAGTATTAGGGGGCTCCTCTACGAGCAGTACTTC. The encoded protein is CSASIRGLLYEQYF.

Ten or more counts support this clonotype. The chain uses TRBV10-3 and TRBJ2-5; D is perhaps TRBD1 (5 bases). The CDR3 is 15 residues long. Germline V gene sequence: CDR1 ENHRY, CDR2 SYGVKD. V lost 4 bases and J 4 bases, leaving 16 bases between the germline ends. The CDR3 region has the DNA TGTGCCATCAGTGGACAGAAACAAATTGGAGAGACCCAGTACTTC. This sequence encodes CAISGQKQIGETQYF.

J is TRBJ1-5 and V is TRBV29-1; tentatively, D is TRBD1 (6 bases). The CDR3 runs 14 residues. The ends were cut back, 6 bases at V and 2 bases at J, with 14 bases in the middle. Germline loops: CDR1 SQVTM, CDR2 ANQGSEA. CDR3 coding DNA: TGCAGCGTAGCTCTCGGGGGGCGCAATCAGCCCCAGCATTTT. Translation: CSVALGGRNQPQHF.

The table lists this clonotype with many counts. The rearrangement uses TRBV7-3 and TRBJ2-7, with 12 positions matching TRBD2. The junction had 5 bases not matched to a gene; V was cut back by 5 bases and J by 6 bases. Germline V gene data show CDR1 as SGHTA and CDR2 as FQGTGA. The CDR3 has 14 residues. The CDR3 DNA is TGTGCCAGCAGCAAGACTAGCGGGAGATTCGAGCAGTACTTC. Its translation is CASSKTSGRFEQYF.

The chain recombines TRBV28 with TRBJ2-2; 10 positions agree with TRBD2. The V gene end was trimmed by 3 bases and the J gene end by 6 bases; junction bases not matched to a gene: 4. Per germline, CDR1 MDHEN and CDR2 SYDVKM. The CDR3 is 15 amino acids. The CDR3 sequence: CASSFSGRSSGELFF. The CDR3 bases are TGTGCCAGCAGTTTTAGCGGGAGGTCGTCCGGGGAGCTGTTTTTT.

The table lists this clonotype with many counts. The chain couples TRBV24-1 to TRBJ2-2; D unresolved. V gave up 8 bases and J gave up 0 bases, with 9 bases separating them. Looked up from germline, CDR1 is KGHDR and CDR2 is SFDVKD. The CDR3 is 14 amino acids. The CDR3 DNA is TGTGCCACCAAACCGAGCACGAACACCGGGGAGCTGTTTTTT. Its protein product is CATKPSTNTGELFF.

This clonotype came up once. This chain uses TRBV7-9 with TRBJ2-7; D gene ambiguous. The CDR3 loop spans 16 amino acids. V was pared by 1 base and J by 3 bases, with 16 bases between. The germline gives CDR1 SEHNR, CDR2 FQNEAQ (reference sequence). Written as DNA, the CDR3 is TGTGCCAGCAGCTTAGGGACCGCTTCGGGTCGCTACGAGCAGTACTTC. This sequence encodes CASSLGTASGRYEQYF.

This clonotype was observed at least ten times. CDR3: CASSYGLAGSSYEQYF. In DNA, the CDR3 is TGTGCCAGCAGTTACGGACTAGCGGGGAGCTCCTACGAGCAGTACTTC. The chain joins TRBV6-2 or TRBV6-3 to TRBJ2-7; the match to TRBD2 covers 12 bases. J lost 0 bases, V lost 2 bases, and 2 bases had no gene match. The CDR3 contains 16 residues. Germline V lookup: CDR1 MNHEY, CDR2 SVGEGT.

The chain couples TRBV2 to TRBJ2-1; 10 bases are a match to TRBD2. V was pared by 3 bases and J by 10 bases, with 18 bases of the junction left unmatched. Germline assignment: CDR1 SNHLY and CDR2 FYNNEI. This CDR3 has 18 amino acids. CDR3 protein: CASSDGYWVAGGPWEQFF. Here the CDR3 DNA reads TGTGCCAGCAGTGACGGTTATTGGGTAGCGGGAGGACCCTGGGAGCAGTTCTTC.